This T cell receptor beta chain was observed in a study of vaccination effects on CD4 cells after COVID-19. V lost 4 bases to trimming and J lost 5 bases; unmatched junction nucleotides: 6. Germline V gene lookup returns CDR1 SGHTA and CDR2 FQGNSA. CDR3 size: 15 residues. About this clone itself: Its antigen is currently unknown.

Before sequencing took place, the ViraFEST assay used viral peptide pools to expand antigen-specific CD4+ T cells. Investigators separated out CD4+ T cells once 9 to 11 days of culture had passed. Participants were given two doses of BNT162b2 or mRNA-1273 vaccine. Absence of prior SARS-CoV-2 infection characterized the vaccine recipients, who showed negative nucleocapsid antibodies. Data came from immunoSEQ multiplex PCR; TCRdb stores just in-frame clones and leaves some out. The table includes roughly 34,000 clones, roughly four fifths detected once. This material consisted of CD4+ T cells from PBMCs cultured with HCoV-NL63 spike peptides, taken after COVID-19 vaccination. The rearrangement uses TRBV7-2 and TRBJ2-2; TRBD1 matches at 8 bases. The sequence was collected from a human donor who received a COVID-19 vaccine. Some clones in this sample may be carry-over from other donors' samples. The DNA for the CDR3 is TGTGCCAGCAGCTCGATCGGACAGGGAACCGGGGAGCTGTTTTTT. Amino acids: CASSSIGQGTGELFF.